This T cell receptor (beta chain) was identified in a study of shared clonotypes between healthy human individuals. Study-wide context: Per-donor plates numbered three CD4 naive, three CD4 memory, two CD8 naive and one CD8 memory.

The CDR3 is made up of 14 amino acids. V was clipped by 4 bases and J by 7 bases; unmatched bases: 3. Per the germline V gene, CDR1 is SQVTM and CDR2 is ANQGSEA. The repertoire was sequenced with immunoSEQ multiplex PCR; TCRdb's copy has only in-frame clones and lacks some. Found here are about 1 million clones, about 74% of them singletons; the top ten hold approximately 1.5%. General study findings and limits: The generation probabilities recorded for non-shared clonotypes fell below those of clonotypes shared by all four donors.

With regard to this clone: Its antigen is undetermined.

The sequenced sample was memory CD4+ T cells sorted from blood. Subset in this sample: CD45RA-negative fraction. The sequence derives from a man between 18 and 29 years old in good health. The rearrangement links TRBV29-1 to TRBJ2-1; 14 nucleotides match TRBD2. CDR3 DNA sequence: TGCAGCGTTGTCGGACTAGCGGGAGGAAATGAGCAGTTCTTC. Residues: CSVVGLAGGNEQFF.